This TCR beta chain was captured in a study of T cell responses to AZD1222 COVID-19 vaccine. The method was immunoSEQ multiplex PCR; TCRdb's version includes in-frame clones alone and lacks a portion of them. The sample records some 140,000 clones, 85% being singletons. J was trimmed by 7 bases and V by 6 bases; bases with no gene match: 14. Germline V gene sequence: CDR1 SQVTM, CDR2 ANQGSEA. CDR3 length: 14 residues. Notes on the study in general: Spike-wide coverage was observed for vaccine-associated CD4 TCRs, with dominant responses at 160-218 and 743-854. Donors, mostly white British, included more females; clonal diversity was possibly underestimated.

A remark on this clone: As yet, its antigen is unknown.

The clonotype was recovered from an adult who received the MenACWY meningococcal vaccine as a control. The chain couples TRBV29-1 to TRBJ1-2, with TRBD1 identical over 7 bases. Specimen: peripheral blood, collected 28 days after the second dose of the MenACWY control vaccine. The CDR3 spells CSVGSPGQPGGYTF. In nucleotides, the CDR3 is TGCAGCGTCGGATCCCCGGGACAGCCTGGTGGCTACACCTTC.